Below, 4 T cell receptor beta chains from the same sample are listed, as sequenced in a study of long-term antiretroviral therapy in people with HIV. An immunoSEQ assay, version v3.0, was performed at survey level. Generated by immunoSEQ multiplex PCR, the TCRdb table keeps only in-frame clones and is missing some. The sample yields under 45,000 clones, less than 90% seen once. The specimen was unsorted PBMCs, collected 1 year after starting antiretroviral therapy. These receptors were collected from a young man with HIV.

This sequence joins TRBV27 and TRBJ2-3; D uncertain. The germline CDR1 and CDR2 sequences are MNHEY and SMNVEV (reference sequence). CDR3 length: 16 residues. Trimming cost V 3 bases and J 3 bases, with 16 bases left between them. In DNA, the CDR3 is TGTGCCAGCAGTTTCGGAAGTTATCTTGGGACAGATACGCAGTATTTT. It specifies CASSFGSYLGTDTQYF.

The CDR3 protein is CASNLSPRGRTEAFF. In DNA form, the CDR3 reads TGTGCCAGCAACCTCTCACCCAGGGGTAGGACTGAAGCTTTCTTT. The rearrangement uses TRBV27 and TRBJ1-1; a possible D gene is TRBD1 (6 bases). The CDR3 spans 15 residues. V was clipped by 7 bases and J by 5 bases, with 20 bases between them. Germline-derived CDR1 and CDR2 are MNHEY and SMNVEV (reference sequence).

The J gene is TRBJ1-4, the V gene TRBV28; D is unclear. Per germline, CDR1 MDHEN and CDR2 SYDVKM. The V end was cut by 4 bases, the J end by 0 bases, with 15 bases between. The CDR3 spans 17 residues. CDR3 bases: TGTGCCAGCAGTTCCGGGATCTTATATGCAACTAATGAAAAACTGTTTTTT. It yields the protein CASSSGILYATNEKLFF.

This chain joins TRBV7-6 and TRBJ2-1; TRBD1 aligns across 8 bases. The CDR3 spans 16 residues. Germline CDR1 is SGHVS and CDR2 is FNYEAQ. The V gene end was trimmed by 5 bases and the J gene end by 4 bases; junction bases not matched to a gene: 10. The CDR3 sequence is CASSRPGQGPYNEQFF. DNA of the CDR3: TGTGCCAGCAGCCGGCCCGGACAGGGTCCTTACAATGAGCAGTTCTTC.